Presented here are 20 T cell receptor beta chains from one specimen sequenced in a study of spatial heterogeneity in lung cancer. Time point of the sample: sample taken at primary tumor resection. Whole RNA from tumor, nontumor lung or frozen PBMC was sequenced unsorted. Each CDR3 protein is one row after TCRdb ran MiXCR on the 5' RACE reads. The sample lists about 13,000 distinct CDR3 sequences, approximately 5% seen once, with 35% to 40% in the top ten. Specimen: lung tumor tissue, collected at surgery. The source of these receptors is a human donor with early-stage non-small cell lung cancer.

Ten or more counts support this clonotype. A library made for alpha chains picked up this beta chain off target, so its size means little. The chain carries TRBV5-1 and TRBJ2-3; TRBD1 matches 7 bases. From germline, CDR1 is SGHRS and CDR2 YFSETQ. V shed 6 bases, J shed 3 bases, and the junction held 7 bases outside the gene matches. This CDR3 has 14 amino acids. The CDR3 sequence is CASKGAQTTDTQYF. The CDR3 DNA reads TGCGCCAGCAAGGGGGCCCAGACGACAGATACGCAGTATTTT.

In this sample, this clonotype turned up many times. A library made for alpha chains picked up this beta chain off target, so its size means little. The chain couples TRBV5-1 to TRBJ1-1, with 10 bases that match TRBD1. Germline CDR1 SGHRS, CDR2 YFSETQ. This CDR3 spans 15 amino acids. The ends lost 4 bases at V and 0 bases at J; junction bases unmatched: 3. CDR3 sequence reads: CASSVTGGMNTEAFF. CDR3 in DNA: TGCGCCAGCAGCGTGACAGGGGGCATGAACACTGAAGCTTTCTTT.

Comment on this clonotype: A library made for alpha chains picked up this beta chain off target, so its size means little. The CDR3 spells CSAVAGTHEQYF. Here the CDR3 DNA reads TGCAGTGCTGTCGCGGGGACCCACGAGCAGTACTTC. The chain combines TRBV20-1 with TRBJ2-7; maybe TRBD2 (6 bases). CDR3 length: 12 amino acids. The germline V gene encodes CDR1 DFQATT and CDR2 SNEGSKA (reference sequence). V dropped 5 bases and J dropped 5 bases, with 13 bases sitting between them.

This clonotype was counted at least ten times. This beta chain turned up in a library designed for alpha chains; as an off-target read, its abundance says little. The chain recombines TRBV20-1 with TRBJ2-3; D perhaps matches TRBD2 (7 bases). V was pared by 6 bases and J by 0 bases, with 19 bases between. This CDR3 is 16 amino acids long. The germline CDR1 and CDR2 sequences are DFQATT and SNEGSKA (reference sequence). The CDR3 nucleotides read TGCAGTGCCCCAGACAGGAGCGGGACTAGCACAGATACGCAGTATTTT. It is translated as CSAPDRSGTSTDTQYF.

This clonotype showed up many times. Since it is a stray read in a library aimed at alpha chains, this beta chain has a size that is not meaningful. V gene TRBV29-1 combines with J gene TRBJ1-1; TRBD1 aligns across 8 bases. The CDR3 sequence is 14 residues long. V gave up 6 bases and J gave up 5 bases; unmatched junction bases: 11. Germline CDR1 SQVTM, CDR2 ANQGSEA. The DNA of the CDR3 is TGCAGCGTCACTCTAGGACAGGGTTTTACTGAAGCTTTCTTT. This codes for CSVTLGQGFTEAFF. The full variable domain, in which reference TRBV29-1 and TRBJ1-1 provide the parts outside the CDR3, is SAVISQKPSRDICQRGTSLTIQCQVDSQVTMMFWYRQQPGQSLTLIATANQGSEATYESGFVIDKFPISRPNLTFSTLTVSNMSPEDSSIYLCSVTLGQGFTEAFFGQGTRLTVV.

This clonotype was counted at least ten times. Within a library made for alpha chains, this beta chain is off target, and its count is uninformative. V gene TRBV2 combines with J gene TRBJ2-7; D is unresolved. This CDR3 has 16 amino acids. Germline-derived CDR1 and CDR2 are SNHLY and FYNNEI. The V gene lost 6 bases and the J gene lost 5 bases, with 23 bases spanning the gap. CDR3: CASSPRARDLIHEQYF. CDR3 in DNA: TGTGCCAGCAGCCCAAGGGCCCGCGACTTAATCCACGAGCAGTACTTC.

In this sample, this clonotype turned up many times. As an off-target read in a library built for alpha chains, this beta chain has a frequency of little significance. V and J are TRBV6-5 and TRBJ2-3; unclear D gene. Trimming took off 0 bases at V and 0 bases at J, with 4 bases between the two ends. Germline assignment: CDR1 MNHEY and CDR2 SVGAGI. The CDR3 is made up of 14 amino acids. The CDR3 reads CASSYSYSTDTQYF. CDR3 nucleotides: TGTGCCAGCAGTTACTCTTATAGCACAGATACGCAGTATTTT.

This clonotype appeared many times. The size of this beta chain means little, since it is a stray read in a library made for alpha chains. The rearrangement joins TRBV11-2 to TRBJ2-4, with D perhaps matching TRBD2 (6 bases). Trimming took off 2 bases at V and 0 bases at J, with 26 bases between the two ends. Germline CDR1 SGHAT, CDR2 FQNNGV. The CDR3 spans 21 residues. The CDR3 nucleotides read TGTGCCAGCAGCTTATCGGGGGTGGTTGTCAGAACGATTTTAGCCAAAAACATTCAGTACTTC. Translation gives CASSLSGVVVRTILAKNIQYF. Full variable domain (rest looked up from reference TRBV11-2 and TRBJ2-4): EAGVAQSPRYKIIEKRQSVAFWCNPISGHATLYWYQQILGQGPKLLIQFQNNGVVDDSQLPKDRFSAERLKGVDSTLKIQPAKLEDSAVYLCASSLSGVVVRTILAKNIQYFGAGTRLSVL.

This clonotype has at least ten counts. In a library made to pick up alpha chains, this beta chain is a stray read with a size that means little. The CDR3 DNA follows: TGTGCCAGCAGCCAATATGCGGCAGGGGGAAATCAGCCCCAGCATTTT. This encodes CASSQYAAGGNQPQHF. The V gene is TRBV7-2, the J gene TRBJ1-5, with 7 bases identical to TRBD1. CDR1 is SGHTA, CDR2 FQGNSA, per germline. This CDR3 contains 16 residues. With 5 bases clipped from V and 4 bases from J, the junction kept 11 bases outside the gene matches.

This clonotype was counted at least ten times. This beta chain appears as a stray read in a library generated for alpha chains; its size is not informative. The chain links TRBV7-3 to TRBJ2-3, with unresolved D. V lost 4 bases to trimming and J lost 0 bases, with 11 bases between them. This CDR3 spans 15 amino acids. Germline CDR1 SGHTA, CDR2 FQGTGA. The CDR3 reads CASSSDLSSTDTQYF. The CDR3 DNA reads TGTGCCAGCAGCTCGGACCTGTCTAGCACAGATACGCAGTATTTT. The full variable domain, in which reference TRBV7-3 and TRBJ2-3 provide the parts outside the CDR3, is GAGVSQTPSNKVTEKGKYVELRCDPISGHTALYWYRQSLGQGPEFLIYFQGTGAADDSGLPNDRFFAVRPEGSVSTLKIQRTERGDSAVYLCASSSDLSSTDTQYFGPGTRLTVL.

This clonotype was recorded many times. In a library made to pick up alpha chains, this beta chain is a stray read with a size that means little. This chain links TRBV7-3 with TRBJ2-1; perhaps TRBD1 as D (6 bases). This CDR3 has 14 amino acids. Germline CDR1 is SGHTA and CDR2 is FQGTGA. Trimming took 1 base from V and 4 from J, leaving 8 bases between them. The CDR3 nucleotides read TGTGCCAGCAGCTTAAGACAGGAGTACAATGAGCAGTTCTTC. This translates into CASSLRQEYNEQFF.

This clonotype was seen at least ten times. This beta chain lies outside the target of a library built for alpha chains; its clone size means little. This chain uses TRBV7-2 with TRBJ2-1; TRBD2 matches 10 bases. The CDR3 has 15 amino acids. The germline CDR1 and CDR2 sequences are SGHTA and FQGNSA. The V segment lost 5 bases and the J segment 5 bases; nucleotides outside the gene matches: 6. CDR3 region: CASSRWLAGDNEQFF. The CDR3 DNA sequence: TGTGCCAGCAGCCGCTGGCTAGCGGGGGACAATGAGCAGTTCTTC. Drawing the rest from reference TRBV7-2 and TRBJ2-1, the complete variable domain is GAGVSQSPSNKVTEKGKDVELRCDPISGHTALYWYRQSLGQGLEFLIYFQGNSAPDKSGLPSDRFSAERTGGSVSTLTIQRTQQEDSAVYLCASSRWLAGDNEQFFGPGTRLTVL.

This clonotype has ten or more counts. This beta chain was picked up by a library intended for alpha chains and is off target, so its count carries little meaning. The rearrangement links TRBV9 to TRBJ2-2; D possibly matches TRBD1 or TRBD2 (7 bases each). The V and J ends lost 5 bases and 1 base respectively, with 15 bases between them. The CDR3 sequence is 16 residues long. Germline CDR1 SGDLS, CDR2 YYNGEE. For the CDR3, the DNA is TGTGCCAGCAGGCAGGGGGGGACGGTGAACACCGGGGAGCTGTTTTTT. Its protein product is CASRQGGTVNTGELFF.

Ten or more counts support this clonotype. This beta chain turned up in a library designed for alpha chains; as an off-target read, its abundance says little. V gene TRBV6-5 combines with J gene TRBJ2-3; no reliable D call. The germline V gene encodes CDR1 MNHEY and CDR2 SVGAGI. The CDR3 sequence is 13 residues long. The V end was cut by 5 bases, the J end by 3 bases, with 9 bases between. The CDR3 DNA reads as TGTGCCAGCAGTCGTCCGGGTACAGATACGCAGTATTTT. As protein: CASSRPGTDTQYF.

This clonotype was recorded many times. This beta chain is an off-target read within a library intended for alpha chains, so its frequency means little. This chain joins TRBV29-1 and TRBJ2-4, with TRBD1 matching over 8 bases. J was trimmed by 4 bases and V by 3 bases; bases with no gene match: 8. Germline CDR1 SQVTM, CDR2 ANQGSEA. The CDR3 consists of 15 residues. Written as DNA, the CDR3 is TGCAGCGTTGAGGGCGCGACAGGGGATAAAAACATTCAGTACTTC. Residues: CSVEGATGDKNIQYF.

This clonotype was detected many times. In a library made to pick up alpha chains, this beta chain is a stray read with a size that means little. The chain couples TRBV27 to TRBJ1-2, with TRBD1 identical over 7 bases. The J segment lost 6 bases and the V segment lost 3 bases, leaving 13 bases of the junction unmatched. The germline CDR1 and CDR2 sequences are MNHEY and SMNVEV (reference sequence). The CDR3 is made up of 16 amino acids. The CDR3 nucleotides are TGTGCCAGCAGTTTCCGTAGACAGGGAGGAGAAAATGGCTACACCTTC. It specifies CASSFRRQGGENGYTF.

This clonotype was recorded at least ten times. The size of this beta chain means little, since it is a stray read in a library made for alpha chains. The chain links TRBV29-1 to TRBJ2-3, with 7 positions matching TRBD1. The germline V gene has CDR1 SQVTM and CDR2 ANQGSEA. V was pared by 7 bases and J by 4 bases, with 2 bases of the junction left unmatched. The CDR3 contains 11 residues. In DNA form, the CDR3 reads TGCAGCGGAGACAGGGCAGATACGCAGTATTTT. It specifies CSGDRADTQYF.

This clonotype was recorded a few times. As an off-target read in a library built for alpha chains, this beta chain has a frequency of little significance. The chain carries TRBV6-1 and TRBJ2-3; a possible D gene is TRBD2 (5 bases). V lost 5 bases and J 2 bases, leaving 14 bases between the germline ends. The CDR3 has 15 residues. Looked up from germline, CDR1 is MNHNS and CDR2 is SASEGT. The CDR3 loop reads CASSPTGYLTDTQYF. DNA of the CDR3: TGTGCCAGCAGTCCCACGGGATACCTCACAGATACGCAGTATTTT.

This clonotype has at least ten counts. Being off target in a library aimed at alpha chains, this beta chain has a size of little meaning. The genes are TRBV5-1 and TRBJ2-5; D gene ambiguous. The length of the CDR3 is 14 residues. With 3 bases removed from V and 1 base from J, the gap between germline ends came to 10 bases. Per the germline V gene, CDR1 is SGHRS and CDR2 is YFSETQ. The CDR3 DNA follows: TGCGCCAGCAGCTATGGCGATATCCAAGAGACCCAGTACTTC. This encodes CASSYGDIQETQYF. The whole variable domain, filled in from reference TRBV5-1 and TRBJ2-5, reads KAGVTQTPRYLIKTRGQQVTLSCSPISGHRSVSWYQQTPGQGLQFLFEYFSETQRNKGNFPGRFSGRQFSNSRSEMNVSTLELGDSALYLCASSYGDIQETQYFGPGTRLLVL.

This clonotype was recorded many times. The library was designed around alpha chains, so this beta chain is a stray read whose abundance carries little weight. The V call is TRBV5-6, the J call TRBJ2-3; TRBD1 is a possible D gene (5 bases). This CDR3 spans 16 amino acids. V was clipped by 1 base and J by 0 bases, with 12 bases between them. In germline, CDR1 is SGHDT, CDR2 YYEEEE. As DNA, the CDR3 is TGTGCCAGCAGCTTGTCCCCGACAGCTAGCACAGATACGCAGTATTTT. Protein: CASSLSPTASTDTQYF.